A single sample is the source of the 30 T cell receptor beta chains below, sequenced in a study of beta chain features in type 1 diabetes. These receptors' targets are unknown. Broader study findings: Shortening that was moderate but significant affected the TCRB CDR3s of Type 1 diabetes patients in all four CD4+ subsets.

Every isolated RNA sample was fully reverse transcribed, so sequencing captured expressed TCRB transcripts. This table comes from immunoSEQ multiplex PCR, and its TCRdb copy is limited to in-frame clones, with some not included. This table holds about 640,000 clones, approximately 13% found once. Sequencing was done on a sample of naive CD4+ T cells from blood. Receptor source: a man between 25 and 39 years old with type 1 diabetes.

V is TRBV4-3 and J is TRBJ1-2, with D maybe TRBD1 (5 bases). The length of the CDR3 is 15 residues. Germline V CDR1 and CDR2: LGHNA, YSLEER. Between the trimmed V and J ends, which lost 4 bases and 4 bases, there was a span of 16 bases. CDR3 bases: TGCGCCAGCAGCCTGGGACTTGAGGGTGGCTATGGCTACACCTTC. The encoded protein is CASSLGLEGGYGYTF.

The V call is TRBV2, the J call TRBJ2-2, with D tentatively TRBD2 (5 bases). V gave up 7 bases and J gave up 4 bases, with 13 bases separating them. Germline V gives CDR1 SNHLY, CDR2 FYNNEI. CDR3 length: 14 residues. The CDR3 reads CASKIGEGTGELFF. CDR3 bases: TGTGCCAGCAAAATAGGAGAGGGCACCGGGGAGCTGTTTTTT.

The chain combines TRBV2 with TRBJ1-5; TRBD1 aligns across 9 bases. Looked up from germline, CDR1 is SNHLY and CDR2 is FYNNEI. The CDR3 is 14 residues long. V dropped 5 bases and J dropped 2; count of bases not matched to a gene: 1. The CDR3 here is CASSRDRGNQPQHF. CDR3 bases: TGTGCCAGCAGTCGGGACAGGGGCAATCAGCCCCAGCATTTT.

The CDR3 sequence: CASSPGEKLFF. DNA of the CDR3: TGTGCCAGCAGCCCAGGGGAAAAACTGTTTTTT. The chain carries TRBV7-2 and TRBJ1-4, with a possible D match to TRBD1 (5 bases). Germline lookup yields CDR1 SGHTA and CDR2 FQGNSA. The CDR3 is 11 residues long. V was clipped by 5 bases and J by 8 bases, with 6 bases between them.

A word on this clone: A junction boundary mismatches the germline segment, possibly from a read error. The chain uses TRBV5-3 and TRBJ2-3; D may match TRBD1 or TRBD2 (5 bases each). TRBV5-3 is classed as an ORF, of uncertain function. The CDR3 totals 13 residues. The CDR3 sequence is CPRELDSTDTQYF. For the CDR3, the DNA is TGTCCCAGGGAGCTAGATAGCACAGATACGCAGTATTTT.

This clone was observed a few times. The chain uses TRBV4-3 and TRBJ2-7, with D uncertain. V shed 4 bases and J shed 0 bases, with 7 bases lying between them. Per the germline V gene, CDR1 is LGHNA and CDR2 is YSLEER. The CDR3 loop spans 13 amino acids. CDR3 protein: CASSRADSYEQYF. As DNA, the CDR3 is TGCGCCAGCAGCCGGGCCGACTCCTACGAGCAGTACTTC.

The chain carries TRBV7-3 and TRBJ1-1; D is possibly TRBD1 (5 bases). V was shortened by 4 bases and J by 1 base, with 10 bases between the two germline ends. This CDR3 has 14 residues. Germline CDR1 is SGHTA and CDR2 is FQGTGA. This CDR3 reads CASSWGGRNTEAFF. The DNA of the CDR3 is TGTGCCAGCAGCTGGGGCGGACGGAACACTGAAGCTTTCTTT.

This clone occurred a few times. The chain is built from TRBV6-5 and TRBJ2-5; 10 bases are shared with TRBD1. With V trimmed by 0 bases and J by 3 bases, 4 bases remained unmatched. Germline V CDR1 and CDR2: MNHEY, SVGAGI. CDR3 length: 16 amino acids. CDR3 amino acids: CASSYSAGTGEETQYF. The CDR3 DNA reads TGTGCCAGCAGTTACTCCGCCGGGACAGGGGAAGAGACCCAGTACTTC.

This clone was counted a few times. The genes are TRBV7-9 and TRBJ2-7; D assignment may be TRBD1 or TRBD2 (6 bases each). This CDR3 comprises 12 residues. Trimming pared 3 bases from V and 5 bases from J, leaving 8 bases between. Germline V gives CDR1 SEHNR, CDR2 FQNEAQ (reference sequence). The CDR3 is CASSFGGHEQYF. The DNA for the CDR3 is TGTGCCAGCAGCTTTGGGGGGCACGAGCAGTACTTC. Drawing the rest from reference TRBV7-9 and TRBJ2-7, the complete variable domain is DTGVSQNPRHKITKRGQNVTFRCDPISEHNRLYWYRQTLGQGPEFLTYFQNEAQLEKSRLLSDRFSAERPKGSFSTLEIQRTEQGDSAMYLCASSFGGHEQYFGPGTRLTVT.

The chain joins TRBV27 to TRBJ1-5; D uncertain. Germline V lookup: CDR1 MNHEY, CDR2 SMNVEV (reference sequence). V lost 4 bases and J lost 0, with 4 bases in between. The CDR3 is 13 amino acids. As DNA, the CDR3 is TGTGCCAGCAGTTGGAATAGCAATCAGCCCCAGCATTTT. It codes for CASSWNSNQPQHF.

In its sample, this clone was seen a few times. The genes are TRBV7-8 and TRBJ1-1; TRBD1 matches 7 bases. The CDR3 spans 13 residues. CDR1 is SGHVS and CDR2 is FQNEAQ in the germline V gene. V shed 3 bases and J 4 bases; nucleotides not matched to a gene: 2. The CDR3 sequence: CASSLGQRTEAFF. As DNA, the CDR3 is TGTGCCAGCAGCTTGGGACAGCGCACTGAAGCTTTCTTT.

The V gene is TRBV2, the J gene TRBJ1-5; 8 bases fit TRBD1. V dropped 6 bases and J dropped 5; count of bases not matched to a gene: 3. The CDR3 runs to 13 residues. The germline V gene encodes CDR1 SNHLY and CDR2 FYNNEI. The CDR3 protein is CASRLTGDQPQHF. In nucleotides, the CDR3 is TGTGCCAGCAGGTTGACAGGGGATCAGCCCCAGCATTTT.

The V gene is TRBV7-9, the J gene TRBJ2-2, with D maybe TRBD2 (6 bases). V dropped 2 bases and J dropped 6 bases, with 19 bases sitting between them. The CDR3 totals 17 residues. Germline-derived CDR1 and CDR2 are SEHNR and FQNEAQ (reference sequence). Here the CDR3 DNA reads TGTGCCAGCAGCTTAATCACACTTGGAGGGCACCCCGGGGAGCTGTTTTTT. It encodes CASSLITLGGHPGELFF.

The CDR3 sequence: CSARNYNEQFF. The CDR3 nucleotides read TGCAGTGCTAGAAATTACAATGAGCAGTTCTTC. The V and J genes are TRBV20-1 and TRBJ2-1; no firm D call. The germline CDR1 and CDR2 sequences are DFQATT and SNEGSKA (reference sequence). The CDR3 length is 11 residues. V was trimmed by 2 bases and J by 4 bases, leaving 3 bases between them.

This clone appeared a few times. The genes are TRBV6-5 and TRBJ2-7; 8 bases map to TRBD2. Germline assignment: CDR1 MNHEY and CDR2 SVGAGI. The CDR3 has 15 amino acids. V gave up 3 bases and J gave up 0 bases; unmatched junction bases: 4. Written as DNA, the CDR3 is TGTGCCAGCAGTTATCGGGGGGGAAGCTCCTACGAGCAGTACTTC. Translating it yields CASSYRGGSSYEQYF.

The CDR3 reads CAWSSGTGGNTIYF. The CDR3 region has the DNA TGTGCCTGGAGTAGCGGGACAGGGGGAAACACCATATATTTT. The chain links TRBV30 to TRBJ1-3, with TRBD1 matching 9 bases. Germline CDR1 and CDR2: GTSNPN and SVGIG (reference sequence). This CDR3 has 14 residues. The V segment lost 2 bases and the J segment 4 bases; nucleotides outside the gene matches: 3.

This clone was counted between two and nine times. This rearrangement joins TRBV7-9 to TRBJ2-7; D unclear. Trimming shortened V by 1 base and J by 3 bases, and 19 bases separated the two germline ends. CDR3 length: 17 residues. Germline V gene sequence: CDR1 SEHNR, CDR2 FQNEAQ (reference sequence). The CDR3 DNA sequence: TGTGCCAGCAGCTTAGTCTCATCAACCGCGTCATTCTACGAGCAGTACTTC. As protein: CASSLVSSTASFYEQYF.

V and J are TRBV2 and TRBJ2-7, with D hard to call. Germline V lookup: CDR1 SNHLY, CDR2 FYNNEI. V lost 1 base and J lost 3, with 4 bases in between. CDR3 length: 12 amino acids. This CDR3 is CASSEELYEQYF. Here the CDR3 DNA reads TGTGCCAGCAGTGAAGAGCTCTACGAGCAGTACTTC.

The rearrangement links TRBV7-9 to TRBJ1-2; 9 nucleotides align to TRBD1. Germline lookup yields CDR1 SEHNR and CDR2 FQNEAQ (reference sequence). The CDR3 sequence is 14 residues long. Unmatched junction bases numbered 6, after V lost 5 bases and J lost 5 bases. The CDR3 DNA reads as TGTGCCAGCAGCCCTGGACAGGGGCTATATGGCTACACCTTC. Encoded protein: CASSPGQGLYGYTF.

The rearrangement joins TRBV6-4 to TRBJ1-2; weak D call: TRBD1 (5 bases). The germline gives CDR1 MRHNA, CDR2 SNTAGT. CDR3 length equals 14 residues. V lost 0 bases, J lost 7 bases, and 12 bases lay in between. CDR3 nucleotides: TGTGCCAGCAGTGACTCGCCTGGGACCCGTGGCTACACCTTC. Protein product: CASSDSPGTRGYTF.

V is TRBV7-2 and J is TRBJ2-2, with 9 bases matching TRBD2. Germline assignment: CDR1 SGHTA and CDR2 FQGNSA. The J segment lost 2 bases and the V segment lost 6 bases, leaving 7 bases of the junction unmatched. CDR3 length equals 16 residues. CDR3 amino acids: CASSRAGGPNTGELFF. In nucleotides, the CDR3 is TGTGCCAGCAGTCGAGCGGGGGGTCCCAACACCGGGGAGCTGTTTTTT. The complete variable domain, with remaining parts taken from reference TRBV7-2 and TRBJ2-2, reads GAGVSQSPSNKVTEKGKDVELRCDPISGHTALYWYRQSLGQGLEFLIYFQGNSAPDKSGLPSDRFSAERTGGSVSTLTIQRTQQEDSAVYLCASSRAGGPNTGELFFGEGSRLTVL.

The CDR3 is CASSSNTEAFF. The DNA of the CDR3 is TGTGCCAGCAGTTCGAACACTGAAGCTTTCTTT. The chain carries TRBV6-6 and TRBJ1-1, with D unclear. The V and J ends lost 4 bases and 1 base respectively, with 1 base between them. The CDR3 sequence is 11 residues long. Germline V gives CDR1 MNHNY, CDR2 SVGAGI (reference sequence).

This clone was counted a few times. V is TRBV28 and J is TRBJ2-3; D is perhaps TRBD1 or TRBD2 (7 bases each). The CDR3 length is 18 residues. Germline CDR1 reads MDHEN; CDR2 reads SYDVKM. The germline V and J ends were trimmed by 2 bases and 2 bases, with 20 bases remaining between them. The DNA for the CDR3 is TGTGCCAGCAGTTTAGAGTCCAGGGGGACTAAGTCCACAGATACGCAGTATTTT. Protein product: CASSLESRGTKSTDTQYF.

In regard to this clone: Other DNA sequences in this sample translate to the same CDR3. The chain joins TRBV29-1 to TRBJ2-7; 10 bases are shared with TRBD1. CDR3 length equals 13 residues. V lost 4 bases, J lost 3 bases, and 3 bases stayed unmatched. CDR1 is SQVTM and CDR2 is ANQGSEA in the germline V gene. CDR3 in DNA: TGCAGCGTTGCCGGGACAGGGGTCTACGAGCAGTACTTC. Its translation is CSVAGTGVYEQYF.

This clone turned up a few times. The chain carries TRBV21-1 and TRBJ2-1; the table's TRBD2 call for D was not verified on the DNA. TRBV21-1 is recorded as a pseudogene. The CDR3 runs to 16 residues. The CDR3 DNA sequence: TGTGCCAGCCCCAAAAGAGAGGACTCCTATACCAATGAGCAGTTCTTC. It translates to CASPKREDSYTNEQFF.

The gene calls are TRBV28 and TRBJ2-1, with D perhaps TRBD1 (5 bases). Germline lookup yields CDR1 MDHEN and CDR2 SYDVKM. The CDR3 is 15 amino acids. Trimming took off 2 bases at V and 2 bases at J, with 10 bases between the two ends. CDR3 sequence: CASSLGQGAYNEQFF. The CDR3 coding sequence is TGTGCCAGCAGTTTAGGTCAGGGTGCCTACAATGAGCAGTTCTTC.

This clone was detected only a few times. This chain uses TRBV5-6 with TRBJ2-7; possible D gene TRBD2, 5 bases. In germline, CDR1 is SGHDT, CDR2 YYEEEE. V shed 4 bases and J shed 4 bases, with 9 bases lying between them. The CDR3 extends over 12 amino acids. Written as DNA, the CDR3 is TGTGCCAGCAGCCCCCGGGGATACGAGCAGTACTTC. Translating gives CASSPRGYEQYF.

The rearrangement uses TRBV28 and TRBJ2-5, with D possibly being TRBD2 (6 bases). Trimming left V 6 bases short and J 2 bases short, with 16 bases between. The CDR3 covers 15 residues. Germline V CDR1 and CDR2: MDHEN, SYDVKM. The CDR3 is CASSPGAGRQETQYF. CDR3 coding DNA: TGTGCCAGCAGCCCCGGGGCGGGGAGGCAAGAGACCCAGTACTTC.

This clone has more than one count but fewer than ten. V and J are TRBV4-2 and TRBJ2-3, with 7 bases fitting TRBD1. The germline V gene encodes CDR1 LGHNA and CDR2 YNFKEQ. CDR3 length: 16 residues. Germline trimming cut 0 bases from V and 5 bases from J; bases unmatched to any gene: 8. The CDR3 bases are TGTGCCAGCAGCCAAGATTTAGAGGGGGCGAGAGATACGCAGTATTTT. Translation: CASSQDLEGARDTQYF.

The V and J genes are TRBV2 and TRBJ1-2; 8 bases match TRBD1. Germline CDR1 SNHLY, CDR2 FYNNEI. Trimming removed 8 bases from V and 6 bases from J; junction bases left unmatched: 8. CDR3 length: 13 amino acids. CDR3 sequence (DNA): TGTGCCAGCCCTACGGGACAGGCGCATGGCTACACCTTC. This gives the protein CASPTGQAHGYTF. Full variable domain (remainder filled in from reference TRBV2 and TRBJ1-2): EPEVTQTPSHQVTQMGQEVILRCVPISNHLYFYWYRQILGQKVEFLVSFYNNEISEKSEIFDDQFSVERPDGSNFTLKIRSTKLEDSAMYFCASPTGQAHGYTFGSGTRLTVV.